Presented here are 11 T cell receptor beta chains from one specimen sequenced in a study of T cell responses to AZD1222 COVID-19 vaccine. The repertoire was sequenced with immunoSEQ multiplex PCR; TCRdb's copy has only in-frame clones and lacks some. The sample lists over 90,000 clones, around 87% seen once, with less than 6% in the top ten. The starting material was peripheral blood, obtained on day 0 of AZD1222 vaccination. These TCRs come from an adult in good health.

V and J are TRBV7-8 and TRBJ1-5; the match to TRBD1 covers 7 bases. Trimming took 5 bases from V and 6 from J; bases not matched to a gene: 4. Germline assignment: CDR1 SGHVS and CDR2 FQNEAQ. The CDR3 extends over 13 amino acids. This chain's CDR3 is CASSPDRSQPQHF. The CDR3 DNA follows: TGTGCCAGCAGCCCGGACAGGAGTCAGCCCCAGCATTTT. The variable domain in full, completed from reference TRBV7-8 and TRBJ1-5, reads GAGVSQSPRYKVAKRGQDVALRCDPISGHVSLFWYQQALGQGPEFLTYFQNEAQLDKSGLPSDRFFAERPEGSVSTLKIQRTQQEDSAVYLCASSPDRSQPQHFGDGTRLSIL.

This rearrangement joins TRBV5-4 to TRBJ2-2, with D perhaps matching TRBD1 or TRBD2 (5 bases each). Trimming removed 4 bases at V and 0 bases at J, with 10 bases between. Germline V gene sequence: CDR1 SGHNT, CDR2 YYREEE (reference sequence). The length of the CDR3 is 15 residues. CDR3 sequence: CASSRDGANTGELFF. DNA for the CDR3: TGTGCCAGCAGCCGGGACGGCGCGAACACCGGGGAGCTGTTTTTT.

CDR3 residues: CASSEDRYEQYF. For the CDR3, the DNA is TGTGCCAGCAGCGAGGACAGGTACGAGCAGTACTTC. The J gene is TRBJ2-7, the V gene TRBV7-2; 7 bases match TRBD1. V was pared by 5 bases and J by 4 bases, with 2 bases of the junction left unmatched. CDR3 length equals 12 residues. Germline V CDR1 and CDR2: SGHTA, FQGNSA. Supplemented by reference TRBV7-2 and TRBJ2-7, the full variable domain reads GAGVSQSPSNKVTEKGKDVELRCDPISGHTALYWYRQSLGQGLEFLIYFQGNSAPDKSGLPSDRFSAERTGGSVSTLTIQRTQQEDSAVYLCASSEDRYEQYFGPGTRLTVT.

The chain couples TRBV7-9 to TRBJ2-2; 10 nucleotides line up with TRBD1. V shed 3 bases, J shed 4 bases, and the junction held 2 bases outside the gene matches. Germline-derived CDR1 and CDR2 are SEHNR and FQNEAQ (reference sequence). CDR3 length equals 15 residues. This CDR3 reads CASSLDRGFTGELFF. The CDR3 DNA follows: TGTGCCAGCAGCTTGGACAGGGGGTTCACCGGGGAGCTGTTTTTT.

The chain combines TRBV4-2 with TRBJ1-2; D not resolved. The CDR3 has 16 residues. Trimming removed 1 base at V and 4 bases at J, with 16 bases between. In germline, CDR1 is LGHNA, CDR2 YNFKEQ. This chain's CDR3 is CASSQAKSQNFYGYTF. CDR3 sequence (DNA): TGTGCCAGCAGCCAAGCGAAGAGCCAGAATTTCTATGGCTACACCTTC.

The chain employs TRBV30 and TRBJ1-2, with D maybe TRBD1 (6 bases). The CDR3 runs to 13 residues. V was trimmed by 5 bases and J by 8 bases, leaving 18 bases between them. CDR1 is GTSNPN, CDR2 SVGIG, per germline (reference sequence). The CDR3 here is CAWDGTPLGGYTF. CDR3 coding DNA: TGTGCCTGGGACGGGACACCCCTAGGAGGCTACACCTTC.

V gene TRBV7-9 combines with J gene TRBJ2-3, with 10 bases lining up with TRBD2. This CDR3 spans 17 amino acids. Germline assignment: CDR1 SEHNR and CDR2 FQNEAQ (reference sequence). The trim removed 5 bases at V and 2 bases at J, leaving 10 bases unmatched. In DNA, the CDR3 is TGTGCCAGCAGCCCACGGGACCTAGCGGGAGTCACAGATACGCAGTATTTT. It translates to CASSPRDLAGVTDTQYF.

In its sample, this clone was seen a few times. V usage is TRBV16 and J usage is TRBJ2-2; D unresolved. The CDR3 contains 13 residues. V dropped 2 bases and J dropped 6 bases, with 7 bases sitting between them. Germline V gene lookup returns CDR1 KGHSY and CDR2 FQNENV. The CDR3 loop is CASSQVGAGELFF. The CDR3 DNA follows: TGTGCCAGCAGCCAAGTTGGGGCCGGGGAGCTGTTTTTT. The full variable domain, its missing parts supplied by reference TRBV16 and TRBJ2-2, is GEEVAQTPKHLVRGEGQKAKLYCAPIKGHSYVFWYQQVLKNEFKFLISFQNENVFDETGMPKERFSAKCLPNSPCSLEIQATKLEDSAVYFCASSQVGAGELFFGEGSRLTVL.

Remarks on this clone: The junction does not match germline at one end; this may be a read error. The chain recombines TRBV10-3 with TRBJ1-3, with no clear D. The CDR3 sequence is 13 residues long. Germline-derived CDR1 and CDR2 are ENHRY and SYGVKD. The CDR3 coding sequence is TGTGCCATCAGCGAGTTTGCGGGAAACACCATATATTTT. As protein: CAISEFAGNTIYF.

This rearrangement joins TRBV10-1 to TRBJ2-7; no clear D. Trimming removed 10 bases at V and 1 base at J, with 14 bases between. Germline V gene data show CDR1 as WNHNN and CDR2 as SYGVQD (reference sequence). This CDR3 is 13 amino acids long. Here the CDR3 DNA reads TGCGCCACGACCTATCGCGGATCCTACGAGCAGTACTTC. This encodes CATTYRGSYEQYF.

The V gene is TRBV11-2, the J gene TRBJ2-3, with D perhaps TRBD2 (7 bases). The CDR3 is 12 residues long. Germline assignment: CDR1 SGHAT and CDR2 FQNNGV. V shed 4 bases and J shed 9 bases, with 11 bases lying between them. The CDR3 region is CASSSKGGTQYF. In DNA form, the CDR3 reads TGTGCCAGCAGCTCGAAGGGGGGGACGCAGTATTTT. The full variable domain, rest sourced from reference TRBV11-2 and TRBJ2-3, is EAGVAQSPRYKIIEKRQSVAFWCNPISGHATLYWYQQILGQGPKLLIQFQNNGVVDDSQLPKDRFSAERLKGVDSTLKIQPAKLEDSAVYLCASSSKGGTQYFGPGTRLTVL.